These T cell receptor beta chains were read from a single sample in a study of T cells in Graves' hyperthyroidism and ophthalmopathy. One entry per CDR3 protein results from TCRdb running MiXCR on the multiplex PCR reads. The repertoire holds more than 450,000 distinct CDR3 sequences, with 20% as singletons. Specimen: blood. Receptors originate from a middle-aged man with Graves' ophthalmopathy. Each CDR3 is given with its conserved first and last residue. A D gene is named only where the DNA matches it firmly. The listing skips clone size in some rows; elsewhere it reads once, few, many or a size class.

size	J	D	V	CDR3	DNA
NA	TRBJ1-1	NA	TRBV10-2	CASSEPSANTEAFF	TGCGCCAGCAGTGAGCCTTCAGCGAACACTGAAGCTTTCTTT
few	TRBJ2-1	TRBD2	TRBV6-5	CASSYSGAGAEQFF	TGTGCCAGCAGTTACTCCGGGGCGGGAGCTGAGCAGTTCTTC
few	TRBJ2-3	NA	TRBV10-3	CAISELGGFTDTQYF	TGTGCCATCAGTGAACTTGGGGGGTTCACAGATACGCAGTATTTT
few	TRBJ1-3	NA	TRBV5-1	CASSSGPDSGNTIYF	TGCGCCAGTAGCTCAGGTCCCGACTCTGGAAACACCATATATTTT
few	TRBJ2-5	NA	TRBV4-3	CASSPSARQETQYF	TGCGCCAGCAGTCCCTCGGCTAGACAAGAGACCCAGTACTTC
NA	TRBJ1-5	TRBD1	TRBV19	CASSIDMTGRYSNQPQHF	TGTGCCAGTAGTATAGATATGACAGGGAGATATAGCAATCAGCCCCAGCATTTT
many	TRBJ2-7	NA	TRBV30	CAWTAPRFPYEQYF	TGTGCCTGGACGGCCCCGAGGTTCCCCTACGAGCAGTACTTC
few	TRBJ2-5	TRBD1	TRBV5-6	CASTKGDSETQYF	TGTGCCAGTACGAAAGGGGACAGCGAGACCCAGTACTTC
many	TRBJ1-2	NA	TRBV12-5	CASGPPGVIYGYTF	TGTGCTAGTGGGCCACCGGGAGTCATCTATGGCTACACCTTC
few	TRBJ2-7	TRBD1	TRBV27	CASSLIRTGGHEQYF	TGTGCCAGCAGTTTAATTAGGACAGGGGGCCACGAGCAGTACTTC
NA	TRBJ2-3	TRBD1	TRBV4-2	CASSPGQERADTQYF	TGTGCCAGCAGCCCGGGACAGGAGAGGGCCGATACGCAGTATTTT
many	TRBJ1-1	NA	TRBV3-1	CASSQGTGLNTEAFF	TGTGCCAGCAGCCAAGGCACCGGACTGAACACTGAAGCTTTCTTT
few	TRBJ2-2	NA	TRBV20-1	CSATGTFTGELFF	TGCAGTGCCACAGGGACTTTCACCGGGGAGCTGTTTTTT
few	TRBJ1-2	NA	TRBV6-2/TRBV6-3	CASSYLERPNYGYTF	TGTGCCAGCAGTTACCTCGAAAGGCCTAACTATGGCTACACCTTC
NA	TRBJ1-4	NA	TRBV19	CASSIGARATNEKLFF	TGTGCCAGTAGTATAGGGGCCAGGGCAACTAATGAAAAACTGTTTTTT
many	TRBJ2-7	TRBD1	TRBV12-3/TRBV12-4	CASSTGTASSYEQYF	TGTGCCAGCAGTACCGGGACAGCAAGCTCCTACGAGCAGTACTTC
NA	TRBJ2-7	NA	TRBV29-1	CSVDAGNSYEQYF	TGCAGCGTTGATGCGGGAAACTCCTACGAGCAGTACTTC
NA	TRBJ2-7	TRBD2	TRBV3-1	CASSRKLAGGQEQYF	TGTGCCAGCAGCCGAAAACTAGCGGGGGGGCAGGAGCAGTACTTC
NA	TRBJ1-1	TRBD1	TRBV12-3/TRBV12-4	CASTPPGQISEAFF	TGTGCCAGCACCCCTCCGGGACAGATCAGTGAAGCTTTCTTT
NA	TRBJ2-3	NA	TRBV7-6	CASSLEVRDTQYF	TGTGCCAGCAGCTTAGAGGTCCGTGATACGCAGTATTTT
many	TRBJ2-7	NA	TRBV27	CASRLRQDSYEQYF	TGTGCCAGCAGACTTCGACAGGACTCCTACGAGCAGTACTTC
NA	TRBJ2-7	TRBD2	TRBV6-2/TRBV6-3	CASSYSGLPYEQYF	TGTGCCAGCAGTTACTCGGGACTACCCTACGAGCAGTACTTC
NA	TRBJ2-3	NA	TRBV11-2	CASSFPGTSTDTQYF	TGTGCCAGCAGCTTCCCCGGCACTAGCACAGATACGCAGTATTTT
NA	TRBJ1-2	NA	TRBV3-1	CASSLSPSSYSYTF	TGTGCCAGCAGCCTAAGCCCTTCGTCCTATAGCTACACCTTC
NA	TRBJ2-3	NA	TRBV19	CASRTGSSSHTQYF	TGTGCCAGTAGAACCGGGAGTAGCAGCCATACGCAGTATTTT
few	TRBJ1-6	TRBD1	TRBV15	CATSSRDRGYNSPLHF	TGTGCCACCAGCAGCCGGGACAGGGGATATAATTCACCCCTCCACTTT
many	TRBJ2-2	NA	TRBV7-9	CASSLRGADTGELFF	TGTGCCAGCAGCCTACGGGGGGCGGACACCGGGGAGCTGTTTTTT
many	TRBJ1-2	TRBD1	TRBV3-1	CASSTDRGNGYTF	TGTGCCAGCAGCACGGACAGGGGCAATGGCTACACCTTC
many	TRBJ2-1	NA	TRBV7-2	CASSLSTNEQFF	TGTGCCAGCAGCTTATCCACAAATGAGCAGTTCTTC
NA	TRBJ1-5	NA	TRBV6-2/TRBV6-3	CASRAFSNQPQHF	TGTGCCAGCAGGGCCTTCAGCAATCAGCCCCAGCATTTT
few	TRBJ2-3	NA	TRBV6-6	CASSYSPPDTQYF	TGTGCCAGCAGTTACTCGCCCCCAGATACGCAGTATTTT
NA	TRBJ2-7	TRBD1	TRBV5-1	CASSLVTGEYEQYF	TGCGCCAGCAGCTTGGTGACAGGGGAATACGAGCAGTACTTC
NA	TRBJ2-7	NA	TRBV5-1	CASSFEAGRFYEQYF	TGCGCCAGCAGCTTTGAGGCAGGAAGATTCTACGAGCAGTACTTC
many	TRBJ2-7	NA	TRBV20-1	CSAREGLDRYEQYF	TGCAGTGCTAGAGAAGGTCTTGACCGCTACGAGCAGTACTTC
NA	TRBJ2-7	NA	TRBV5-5	CASRSMASSSYEQYF	TGTGCCAGCAGATCCATGGCCTCGAGCTCCTACGAGCAGTACTTC
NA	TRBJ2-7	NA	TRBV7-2	CASSLAERIYEQYF	TGTGCCAGCAGCTTAGCTGAGCGAATCTACGAGCAGTACTTC
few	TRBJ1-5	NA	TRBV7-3	CASSLNSGDYSNQPQHF	TGTGCCAGCAGCTTAAATTCAGGGGACTATAGCAATCAGCCCCAGCATTTT
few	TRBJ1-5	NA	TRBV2	CASRYKANSNQPQHF	TGTGCCAGCAGATATAAAGCTAATAGCAATCAGCCCCAGCATTTT
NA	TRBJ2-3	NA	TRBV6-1	CASSERRGWDRFTDTQYF	TGTGCCAGCAGTGAACGGCGGGGGTGGGACAGATTCACAGATACGCAGTATTTT